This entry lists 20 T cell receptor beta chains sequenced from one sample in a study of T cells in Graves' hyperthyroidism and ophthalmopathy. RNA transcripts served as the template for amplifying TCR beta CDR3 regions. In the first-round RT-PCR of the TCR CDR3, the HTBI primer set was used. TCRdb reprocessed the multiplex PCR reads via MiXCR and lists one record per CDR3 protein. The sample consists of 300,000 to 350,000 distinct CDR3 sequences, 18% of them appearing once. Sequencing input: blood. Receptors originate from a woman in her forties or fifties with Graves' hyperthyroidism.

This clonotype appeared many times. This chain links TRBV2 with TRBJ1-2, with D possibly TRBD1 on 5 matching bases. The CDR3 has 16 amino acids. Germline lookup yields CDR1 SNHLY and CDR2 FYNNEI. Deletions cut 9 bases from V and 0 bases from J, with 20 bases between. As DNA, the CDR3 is TGTGCCAGTGCTTTCTCCCGGGACGGAGCTAACTATGGCTACACCTTC. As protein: CASAFSRDGANYGYTF.

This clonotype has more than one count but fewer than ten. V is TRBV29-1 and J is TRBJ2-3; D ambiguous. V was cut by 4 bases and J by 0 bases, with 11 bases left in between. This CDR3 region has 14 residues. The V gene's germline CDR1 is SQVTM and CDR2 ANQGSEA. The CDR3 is CSVGLISSTDTQYF. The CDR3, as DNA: TGCAGCGTTGGGCTTATCTCTAGCACAGATACGCAGTATTTT.

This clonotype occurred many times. CDR3: CASSQAADTQYF. In nucleotides, the CDR3 is TGTGCCAGCAGCCAAGCAGCAGATACGCAGTATTTT. This chain joins TRBV3-1 and TRBJ2-3; no reliable D call. The V and J ends lost 1 base and 4 bases respectively, with 3 bases between them. Germline CDR1 LGHDT, CDR2 YNNKEL (reference sequence). CDR3 length: 12 amino acids.

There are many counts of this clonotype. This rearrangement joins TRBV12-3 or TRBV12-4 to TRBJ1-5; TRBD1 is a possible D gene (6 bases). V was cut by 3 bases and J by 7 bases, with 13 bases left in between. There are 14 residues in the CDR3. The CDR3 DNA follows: TGTGCCAGCAGTTTTGCAGGGGCGTTACAGCCCCAGCATTTT. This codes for CASSFAGALQPQHF.

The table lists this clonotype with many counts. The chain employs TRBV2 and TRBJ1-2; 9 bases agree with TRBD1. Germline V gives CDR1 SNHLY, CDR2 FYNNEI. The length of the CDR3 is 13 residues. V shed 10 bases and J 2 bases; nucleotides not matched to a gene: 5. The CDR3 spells CATQTGGNYGYTF. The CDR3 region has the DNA TGTGCCACCCAGACAGGGGGAAACTATGGCTACACCTTC. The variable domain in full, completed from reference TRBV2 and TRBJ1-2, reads EPEVTQTPSHQVTQMGQEVILRCVPISNHLYFYWYRQILGQKVEFLVSFYNNEISEKSEIFDDQFSVERPDGSNFTLKIRSTKLEDSAMYFCATQTGGNYGYTFGSGTRLTVV.

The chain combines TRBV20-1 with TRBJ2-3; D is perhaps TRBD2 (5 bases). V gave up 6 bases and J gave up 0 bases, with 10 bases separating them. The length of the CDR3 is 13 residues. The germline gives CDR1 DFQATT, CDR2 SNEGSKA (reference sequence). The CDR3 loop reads CSAGARSTDTQYF. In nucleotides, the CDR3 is TGCAGTGCGGGAGCGAGAAGCACAGATACGCAGTATTTT.

The CDR3 DNA reads TGTGCCAGCAGCGTAGGTGTTAGGGTAACAGATACGCAGTATTTT. Encoded protein: CASSVGVRVTDTQYF. The rearrangement links TRBV9 to TRBJ2-3; D is undetermined. Looked up from germline, CDR1 is SGDLS and CDR2 is YYNGEE. The germline V and J ends were trimmed by 0 bases and 3 bases, with 11 bases remaining between them. The length of the CDR3 is 15 residues.

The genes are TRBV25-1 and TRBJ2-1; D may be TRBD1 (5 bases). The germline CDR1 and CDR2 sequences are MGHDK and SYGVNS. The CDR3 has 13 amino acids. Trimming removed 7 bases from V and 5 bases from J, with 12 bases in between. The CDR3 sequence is CASMWTRDNEQFF. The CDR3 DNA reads TGTGCCAGCATGTGGACAAGGGACAATGAGCAGTTCTTC. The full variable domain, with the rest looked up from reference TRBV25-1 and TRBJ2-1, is EADIYQTPRYLVIGTGKKITLECSQTMGHDKMYWYQQDPGMELHLIHYSYGVNSTEKGDLSSESTVSRIRTEHFPLTLESARPSHTSQYLCASMWTRDNEQFFGPGTRLTVL.

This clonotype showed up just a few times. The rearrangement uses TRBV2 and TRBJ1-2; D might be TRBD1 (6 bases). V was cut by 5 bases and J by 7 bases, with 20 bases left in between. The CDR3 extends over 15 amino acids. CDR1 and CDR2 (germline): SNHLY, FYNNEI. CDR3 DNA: TGTGCCAGCAGTAACCTCGGGCAGCCCAGGGGTGGCTACACCTTC. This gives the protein CASSNLGQPRGGYTF.

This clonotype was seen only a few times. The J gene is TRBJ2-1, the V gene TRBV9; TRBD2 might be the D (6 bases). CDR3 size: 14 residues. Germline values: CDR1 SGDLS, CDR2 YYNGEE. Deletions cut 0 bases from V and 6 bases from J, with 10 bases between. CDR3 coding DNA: TGTGCCAGCAGCGTAGGTATTAGCGGCAATGAGCAGTTCTTC. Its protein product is CASSVGISGNEQFF. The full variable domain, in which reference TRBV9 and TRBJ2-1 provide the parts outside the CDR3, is DSGVTQTPKHLITATGQRVTLRCSPRSGDLSVYWYQQSLDQGLQFLIQYYNGEERAKGNILERFSAQQFPDLHSELNLSSLELGDSALYFCASSVGISGNEQFFGPGTRLTVL.

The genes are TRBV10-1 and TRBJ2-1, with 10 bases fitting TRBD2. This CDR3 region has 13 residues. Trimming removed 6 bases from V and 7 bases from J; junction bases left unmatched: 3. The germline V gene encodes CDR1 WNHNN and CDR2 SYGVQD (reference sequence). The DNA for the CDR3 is TGCGCCAGCAGGGCTAGCGGGAGTAATGAGCAGTTCTTC. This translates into CASRASGSNEQFF.

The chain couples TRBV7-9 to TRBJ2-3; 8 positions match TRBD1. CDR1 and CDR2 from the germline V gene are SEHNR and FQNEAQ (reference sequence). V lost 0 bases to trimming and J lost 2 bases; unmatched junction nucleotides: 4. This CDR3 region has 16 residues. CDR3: CASSLAVTGDTDTQYF. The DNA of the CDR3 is TGTGCCAGCAGCTTAGCGGTGACAGGGGACACAGATACGCAGTATTTT.

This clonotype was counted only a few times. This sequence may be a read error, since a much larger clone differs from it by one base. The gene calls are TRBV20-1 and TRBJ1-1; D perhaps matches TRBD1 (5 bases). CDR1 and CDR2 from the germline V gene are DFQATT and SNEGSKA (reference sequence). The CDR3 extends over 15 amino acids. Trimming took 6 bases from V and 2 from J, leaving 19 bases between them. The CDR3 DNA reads TGCAGTGCGCAGGGTCTGGGATCATACAACACTGAAGCTTTCTTT. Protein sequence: CSAQGLGSYNTEAFF.

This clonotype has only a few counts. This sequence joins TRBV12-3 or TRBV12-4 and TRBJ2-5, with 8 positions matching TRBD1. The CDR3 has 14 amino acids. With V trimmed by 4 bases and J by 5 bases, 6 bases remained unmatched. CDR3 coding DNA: TGTGCCAGCAGTTCAGGACAGGGATGGGAGACCCAGTACTTC. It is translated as CASSSGQGWETQYF.

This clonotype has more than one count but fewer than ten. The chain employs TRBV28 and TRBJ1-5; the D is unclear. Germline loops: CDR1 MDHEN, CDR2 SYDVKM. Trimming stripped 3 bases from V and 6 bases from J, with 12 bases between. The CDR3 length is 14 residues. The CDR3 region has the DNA TGTGCCAGCAGTTTCTGGGGAACAAGTCAGCCCCAGCATTTT. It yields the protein CASSFWGTSQPQHF.

Written as DNA, the CDR3 is TGTGCCAGCAGCCCACAGGGGATAGGGGCTTCACCCCTCCACTTT. Protein sequence: CASSPQGIGASPLHF. V is TRBV7-9 and J is TRBJ1-6; TRBD1 matches 7 bases. CDR1 and CDR2 (germline): SEHNR, FQNEAQ (reference sequence). The trim removed 5 bases at V and 9 bases at J, leaving 10 bases unmatched. The CDR3 loop spans 15 amino acids.

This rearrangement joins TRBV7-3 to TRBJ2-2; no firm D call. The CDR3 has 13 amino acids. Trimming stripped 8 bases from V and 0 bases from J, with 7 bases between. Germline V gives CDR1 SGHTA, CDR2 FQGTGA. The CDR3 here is CASAGANTGELFF. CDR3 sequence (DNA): TGTGCCAGCGCTGGGGCGAACACCGGGGAGCTGTTTTTT.

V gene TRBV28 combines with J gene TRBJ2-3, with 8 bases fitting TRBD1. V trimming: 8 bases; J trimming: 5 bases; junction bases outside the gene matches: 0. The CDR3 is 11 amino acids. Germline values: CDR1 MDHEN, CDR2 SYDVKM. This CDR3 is CASGQGDTQYF. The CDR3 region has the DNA TGTGCCAGCGGACAGGGAGATACGCAGTATTTT.

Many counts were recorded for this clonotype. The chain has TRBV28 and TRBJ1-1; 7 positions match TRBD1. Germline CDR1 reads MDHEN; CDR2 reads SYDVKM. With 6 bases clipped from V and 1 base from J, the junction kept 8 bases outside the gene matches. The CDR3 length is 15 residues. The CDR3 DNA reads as TGTGCCAGCAGCCTAGGGGGACAGACGAACACTGAAGCTTTCTTT. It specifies CASSLGGQTNTEAFF.

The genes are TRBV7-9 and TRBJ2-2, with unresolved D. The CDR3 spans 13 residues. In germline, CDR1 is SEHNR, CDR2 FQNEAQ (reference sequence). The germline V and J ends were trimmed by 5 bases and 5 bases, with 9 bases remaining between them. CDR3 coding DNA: TGTGCCAGCAGCCGTGGAGCGACCGGGGAGCTGTTTTTT. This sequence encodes CASSRGATGELFF.